The 3 T cell receptor beta chains presented below share a single source sample, sequenced in a study of cytomegalovirus exposure and HLA in healthy donors. Amplification used 60 Vbeta primers and 13 Jbeta primers. The protocol was immunoSEQ multiplex PCR, while the TCRdb copy is restricted to in-frame clones and leaves out a portion. The data contain roughly 130,000 clones, about 8.5% of them singletons. The source material was PBMCs. These receptors all stem from a man between 40 and 49 years old in good health and CMV-seronegative.

The table lists this clone with a few counts. The chain is built from TRBV18 and TRBJ1-2; 7 positions match TRBD1. Germline trimming cut 4 bases from V and 6 bases from J; bases unmatched to any gene: 5. From germline, CDR1 is KGHSH and CDR2 LQKENI. The CDR3 length is 13 residues. The CDR3 sequence: CASSLTGAHGYTF. DNA for the CDR3: TGTGCCAGCTCACTAACAGGGGCCCATGGCTACACCTTC.

This clone was detected only a few times. The chain couples TRBV5-6 to TRBJ2-4; 12 positions agree with TRBD1. CDR3 length: 17 amino acids. From germline, CDR1 is SGHDT and CDR2 YYEEEE. The trim removed 4 bases at V and 0 bases at J, leaving 5 bases unmatched. CDR3 residues: CASSGDRGPLAKNIQYF. The CDR3 DNA reads TGTGCCAGCAGCGGGGACAGGGGGCCCTTAGCCAAAAACATTCAGTACTTC.

The chain combines TRBV28 with TRBJ2-7; 7 bases line up with TRBD1. Germline trimming cut 7 bases from V and 5 bases from J; bases unmatched to any gene: 11. This CDR3 spans 14 amino acids. CDR1 is MDHEN, CDR2 SYDVKM, per germline. The CDR3 sequence is CASNQGVGKNEQYF. The CDR3 nucleotides are TGTGCCAGCAACCAGGGGGTTGGGAAAAACGAGCAGTACTTC.